This T cell receptor (beta chain) was recorded in a study of human T cells and chemical hapten exposure. Looking at the study overall: Predominantly women, the patients had alopecia areata, totalis or universalis.

The germline gives CDR1 MNHEY, CDR2 SMNVEV (reference sequence). The CDR3 sequence is 13 residues long. In the original analysis: Sampled TCR counts reached a median of about 90,000 per sample, with values ranging from 23,224 to 690,600. TCRdb reprocessed the RACE reads with MiXCR, giving one entry per CDR3 protein. What appears here as the V and J calls and clone size reflects TCRdb's work, not the paper's. The repertoire has roughly 60,000 distinct CDR3 sequences, 9.5% to 15% of them found once; the top ten carry approximately 2.4%. Time point: patch test 3, about 24 weeks after DPC sensitization. As for treatment: therapeutic diphenylcyclopropenone sensitization with weekly scalp DPC. The sample holds one count of this clonotype. The junction shows a germline mismatch at one end, possibly a read error.

The chain couples TRBV27 to TRBJ2-1; D unclear. Here the sequenced sample was whole blood, taken in connection with sensitization to the hapten diphenylcyclopropenone (DPC). This clonotype was sampled from a man aged 25-40 years with alopecia areata. Some clones in this sample may be carry-over from other donors' samples. CDR3 amino acids: CVSSFSGNNEQFF. CDR3 DNA sequence: TGTGTCAGCAGTTTCAGTGGAAACAATGAGCAGTTCTTC.